The rows below give T cell receptor beta chains drawn from one sample of a study of vaccination effects on CD4 cells after COVID-19. Repertoires were generated with immunoSEQ multiplex PCR, while TCRdb's copy carries only in-frame clones and drops some. The sample has around 66,000 clones, around two thirds seen once. The antigens of these receptors remain unknown. This specimen was CD4+ T cells from PBMCs cultured without peptide, taken after COVID-19 vaccination. Source of these receptors: a human donor who received a COVID-19 vaccine. Each CDR3 is given without its conserved first and last residue. Clone size is not always given. Where it is, it says once, few, many or a class for expanded clones.

size | V | length | CDR3
. | TRBV12-3/TRBV12-4 | 11 | ASRRQGAEGYT
. | TRBV5-8 | 14 | ASSSLGGFAGNVLT
. | TRBV7-8 | 13 | ASSFSGGRYNEQF
. | TRBV7-2 | 12 | ASSLGPTGQPQH
. | TRBV4-1 | 16 | ASSQETSGGIPYNEQF
once | TRBV5-1 | 13 | ASRGDPSSTDTQY
. | TRBV20-1 | 13 | SASFLAGGPSEQF
few | TRBV10-2 | 16 | ASPYPEMGGLVYNEQF
. | TRBV24-1 | 12 | ATSDLTRTDTQY
few | TRBV12-3/TRBV12-4 | 11 | ASSLGPRNGYT
few | TRBV19 | 13 | ASSIGTGGANVLT
. | TRBV7-2 | 14 | ASSYTGTGNYNEQF
few | TRBV6-2/TRBV6-3 | 16 | ASSYGWTGSFTTGELF
. | TRBV5-4 | 14 | ASSLPSGANTGELF
. | TRBV7-2 | 11 | ASSRRYTGELF
. | TRBV7-2 | 11 | ASSTSYGQPQH
. | TRBV5-8 | 13 | ASPGDGTMNTEAF
. | TRBV7-3 | 13 | ASSLNPGARDEQF
. | TRBV7-3 | 13 | ASSPSERSYNEQF
. | TRBV5-1 | 15 | ASSSRQYSYSNTEAF
few | TRBV18 | 13 | ASSRGQPTNEKLF
few | TRBV19 | 13 | ASSTSQYSNQPQH
. | TRBV28 | 9 | ASSSTGRVF
. | TRBV7-8 | 10 | ASSPGRDTQY
. | TRBV19 | 12 | ASSPQGLNTEAF
few | TRBV18 | 11 | ASSPPGRIEAF
once | TRBV18 | 11 | ASSPQGYKPQH
. | TRBV5-4 | 9 | ASTRLGTQY
. | TRBV4-3 | 12 | ASSQGGAGEKLF
. | TRBV5-5 | 15 | ASSLAPTLSSYNEQF
few | TRBV6-6 | 12 | ASSYGSAKNIQY
. | TRBV4-2 | 15 | ASSQDRTSGGIGEQF
. | TRBV5-1 | 11 | ASSNGELNEQF
. | TRBV7-2 | 15 | ASSFLSGLPNTGELF
. | TRBV5-6 | 13 | ASSRTDRENSPLH
. | TRBV2 | 13 | ASSPTGLGNQPQH
. | TRBV9 | 13 | ASSVASGDLDTQY
. | TRBV6-1 | 14 | ASSVRRGLNTGELF
. | TRBV15 | 14 | ATSRVFGGGPDTQY
. | TRBV10-3 | 12 | AINEGGVSGELF